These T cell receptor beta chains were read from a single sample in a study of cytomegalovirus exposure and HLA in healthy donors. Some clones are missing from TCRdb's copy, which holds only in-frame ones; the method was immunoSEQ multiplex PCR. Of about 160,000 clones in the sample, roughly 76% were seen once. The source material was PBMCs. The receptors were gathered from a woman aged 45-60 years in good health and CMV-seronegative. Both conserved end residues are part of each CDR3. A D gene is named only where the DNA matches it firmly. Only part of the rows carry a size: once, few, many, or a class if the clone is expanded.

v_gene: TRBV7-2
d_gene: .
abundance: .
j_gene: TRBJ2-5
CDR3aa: CASSLVGLETQYF
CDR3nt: TGTGCCAGCAGCTTAGTGGGACTAGAGACCCAGTACTTC

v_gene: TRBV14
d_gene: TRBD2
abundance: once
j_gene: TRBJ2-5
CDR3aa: CASSPHGGGPRETQYF
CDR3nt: TGTGCCAGCAGCCCCCATGGCGGGGGGCCGCGGGAGACCCAGTACTTC

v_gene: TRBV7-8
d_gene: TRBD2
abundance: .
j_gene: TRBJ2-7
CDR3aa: CASSEPGGASSYEQYF
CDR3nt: TGTGCCAGCAGCGAGCCGGGGGGAGCCAGCTCCTACGAGCAGTACTTC

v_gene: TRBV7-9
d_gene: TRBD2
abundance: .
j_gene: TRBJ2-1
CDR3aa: CASSLVGGRDYNEQFF
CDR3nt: TGTGCCAGCAGCTTAGTCGGCGGGAGGGACTACAATGAGCAGTTCTTC

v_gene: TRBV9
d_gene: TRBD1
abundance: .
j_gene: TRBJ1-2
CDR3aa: CASSVTGQGVYGYTF
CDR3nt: TGTGCCAGCAGCGTAACGGGACAGGGGGTGTATGGCTACACCTTC

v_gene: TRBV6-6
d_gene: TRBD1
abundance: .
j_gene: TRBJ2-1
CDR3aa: CASSPGTGHNEQFF
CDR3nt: TGTGCCAGCAGTCCCGGGACAGGACACAATGAGCAGTTCTTC

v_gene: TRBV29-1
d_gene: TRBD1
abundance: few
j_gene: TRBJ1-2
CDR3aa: CSVVLGTGGSPSNTF
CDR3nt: TGCAGCGTGGTACTTGGGACAGGGGGGTCTCCTTCCAACACCTTC

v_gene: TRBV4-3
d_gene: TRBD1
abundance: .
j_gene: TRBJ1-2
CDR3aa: CASSQDNRGEFGYTF
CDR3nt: TGCGCCAGCAGCCAAGATAACAGGGGGGAATTCGGCTACACCTTC

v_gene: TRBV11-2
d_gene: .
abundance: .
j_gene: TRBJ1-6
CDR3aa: CASSLRTDYSPLHF
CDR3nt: TGTGCCAGCAGCTTAAGGACAGATTATTCACCCCTCCACTTT

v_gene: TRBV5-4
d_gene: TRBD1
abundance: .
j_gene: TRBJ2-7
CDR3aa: CASSLKTGRYEQYF
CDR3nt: TGTGCCAGCAGCTTAAAGACAGGGCGGTACGAGCAGTACTTC

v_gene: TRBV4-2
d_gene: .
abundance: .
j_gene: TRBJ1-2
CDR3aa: CASSPLAGGADYGYTF
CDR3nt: TGTGCCAGCAGCCCCCTTGCGGGGGGCGCGGACTATGGCTACACCTTC

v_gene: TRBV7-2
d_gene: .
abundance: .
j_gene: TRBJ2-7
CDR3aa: CASTDTGTGSYEQYF
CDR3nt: TGTGCCAGCACCGATACCGGGACTGGGTCCTACGAGCAGTACTTC

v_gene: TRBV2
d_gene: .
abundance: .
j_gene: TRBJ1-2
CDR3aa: CASSRGRAPQNYGYTF
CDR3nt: TGTGCCAGCAGTAGGGGAAGGGCTCCCCAAAACTATGGCTACACCTTC

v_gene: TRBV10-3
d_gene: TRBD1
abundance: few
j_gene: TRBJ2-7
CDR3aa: CAIRGDRDEQYF
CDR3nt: TGTGCCATCAGGGGGGACAGGGACGAGCAGTACTTC

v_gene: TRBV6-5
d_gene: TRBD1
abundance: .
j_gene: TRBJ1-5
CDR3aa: CASNGQDQPQHF
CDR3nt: TGTGCCAGCAACGGACAGGATCAGCCCCAGCATTTT

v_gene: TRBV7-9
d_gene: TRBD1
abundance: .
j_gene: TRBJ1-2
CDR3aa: CASSLIGQGAYGYTF
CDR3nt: TGTGCCAGCAGCCTGATTGGACAGGGGGCCTATGGCTACACCTTC

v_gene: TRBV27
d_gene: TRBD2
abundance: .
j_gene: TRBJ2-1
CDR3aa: CASLGLAGGGGYNEQFF
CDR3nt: TGTGCCAGCCTGGGACTAGCGGGAGGAGGGGGTTACAATGAGCAGTTCTTC

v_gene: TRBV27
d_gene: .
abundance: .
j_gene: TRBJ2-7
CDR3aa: CASSPSWTPSYEQYF
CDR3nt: TGTGCCAGCAGTCCATCCTGGACACCTTCCTACGAGCAGTACTTC

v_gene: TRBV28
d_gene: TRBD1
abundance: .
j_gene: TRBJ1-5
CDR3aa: CASSLWEGAWQPQHF
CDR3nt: TGTGCCAGCAGTTTATGGGAGGGGGCATGGCAGCCCCAGCATTTT

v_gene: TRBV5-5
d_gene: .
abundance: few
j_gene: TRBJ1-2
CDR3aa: CASSLRLTQGGYTF
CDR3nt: TGTGCCAGCAGCTTGAGACTTACCCAGGGCGGCTACACCTTC

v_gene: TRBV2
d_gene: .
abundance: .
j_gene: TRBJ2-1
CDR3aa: CASRGADNEQFF
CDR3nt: TGTGCCAGCAGGGGTGCGGACAATGAGCAGTTCTTC

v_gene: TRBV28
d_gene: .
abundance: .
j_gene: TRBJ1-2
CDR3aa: CASRPGSPSYYGYTF
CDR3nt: TGTGCCAGCAGGCCCGGGAGCCCTTCGTACTATGGCTACACCTTC

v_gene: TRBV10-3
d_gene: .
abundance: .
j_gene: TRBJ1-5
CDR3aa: CAISRTGSNQPQHF
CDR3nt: TGTGCCATCAGCCGGACGGGGAGCAATCAGCCCCAGCATTTT

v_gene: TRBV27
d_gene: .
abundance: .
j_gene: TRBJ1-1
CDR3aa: CASSGDWNTEAFF
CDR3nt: TGTGCCAGTTCCGGGGATTGGAACACTGAAGCTTTCTTT

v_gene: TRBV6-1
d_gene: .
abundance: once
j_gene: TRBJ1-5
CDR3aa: CASSEVDKGIFGNQPQHF
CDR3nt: TGTGCCAGCAGTGAAGTCGACAAGGGGATATTCGGCAATCAGCCCCAGCATTTT

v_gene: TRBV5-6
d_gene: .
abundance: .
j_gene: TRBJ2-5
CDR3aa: CASGERETQYF
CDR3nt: TGTGCCAGCGGGGAGCGGGAGACCCAGTACTTC

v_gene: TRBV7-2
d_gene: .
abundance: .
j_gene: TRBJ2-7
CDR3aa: CASSDTFSYEQYF
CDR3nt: TGTGCCAGCAGCGACACCTTCTCCTACGAGCAGTACTTC